The rows below give T cell receptor beta chains drawn from one sample of a study of T cell repertoires in cytomegalovirus infection. TCRdb recomputed calls from the reads with MiXCR, one row per CDR3 protein. The repertoire holds about 200,000 distinct CDR3 sequences, with more than 9% as singletons. The sample comprised PBMCs. The source of these receptors is a human donor in good health (CMV status not recorded). Some clones in this sample may be carry-over from other donors' samples. Each CDR3 is given with its conserved first and last residue. Each record gives: J gene, D gene, V gene, clone size, CDR3 protein, CDR3 DNA. The D gene is left open where the match is weak. Not all rows give a size; the values are once, few, many and, for expanded clones, a class.

>TRBJ1-6|NA|TRBV5-6|many
CASSLAPGNSPLHF
TGTGCCAGCAGCTTGGCGCCAGGGAATTCACCCCTCCACTTT
>TRBJ1-1|TRBD1|TRBV6-2/TRBV6-3|few
CASSYPSTGGDTEAFF
TGTGCCAGCAGTTACCCATCGACAGGGGGGGACACTGAAGCTTTCTTT
>TRBJ1-1|TRBD1|TRBV29-1|NA
CSVLGAGGGTEAFF
TGCAGCGTTTTAGGGGCAGGGGGCGGCACTGAAGCTTTCTTT
>TRBJ1-4|TRBD1|TRBV7-8|many
CASSLFRGDSEKLFF
TGTGCCAGCAGCTTATTTCGGGGGGACAGTGAAAAACTGTTTTTT
>TRBJ1-6|NA|TRBV5-1|NA
CASSLQARTSSYNSPLHF
TGCGCCAGCAGCTTGCAGGCGAGAACGAGCTCCTATAATTCACCCCTCCACTTT
>TRBJ2-5|TRBD1|TRBV19|few
CASSSGTGVQETQYF
TGTGCCAGTAGTAGTGGGACAGGAGTACAAGAGACCCAGTACTTC
>TRBJ2-7|TRBD1|TRBV7-2|many
CASSQTGTGLYEQYF
TGTGCCAGCAGCCAAACCGGGACAGGGTTATACGAGCAGTACTTC
>TRBJ2-7|NA|TRBV7-9|NA
CASSPGTREQYF
TGTGCCAGCAGTCCAGGGACCCGCGAGCAGTACTTC
>TRBJ2-7|NA|TRBV7-9|many
CASSLRTGYSYEQYF
TGTGCCAGCAGCCTACGGACCGGGTACTCCTACGAGCAGTACTTC
>TRBJ1-5|TRBD1|TRBV7-2|many
CASSFSGQGGYPQHF
TGTGCCAGCAGCTTCAGCGGACAGGGCGGTTATCCCCAGCATTTT
>TRBJ1-1|NA|TRBV4-1|many
CASSQWTNMNTEAFF
TGCGCCAGCAGCCAATGGACGAATATGAACACTGAAGCTTTCTTT
>TRBJ2-2|NA|TRBV2|few
CASSLTAPGELFF
TGTGCCAGCAGTCTTACAGCCCCCGGGGAGCTGTTTTTT
>TRBJ2-3|NA|TRBV12-3/TRBV12-4|many
CASSLSQGTMNTQYF
TGTGCCAGCAGTTTGAGTCAGGGGACCATGAATACGCAGTATTTT
>TRBJ1-1|TRBD1|TRBV5-1|NA
CASSAGQANTEAFF
TGCGCCAGCAGCGCGGGACAGGCGAACACTGAAGCTTTCTTT
>TRBJ2-3|NA|TRBV7-6|many
CASSRDYGSTDTQYF
TGTGCCAGCAGCAGAGACTACGGAAGCACAGATACGCAGTATTTT
>TRBJ1-5|NA|TRBV28|few
CASSLEGLNQPQHF
TGTGCCAGCAGTTTGGAGGGTTTGAACCAGCCCCAGCATTTT
>TRBJ2-1|TRBD2|TRBV7-2|many
CASSLVGGLAGNEQFF
TGTGCCAGCAGCTTAGTCGGGGGTCTAGCGGGGAATGAGCAGTTCTTC
>TRBJ1-5|NA|TRBV15|NA
CATSRGVGRGLQNQPQHF
TGTGCCACCAGCAGAGGGGTCGGCAGGGGCCTCCAAAATCAGCCCCAGCATTTT
>TRBJ2-7|NA|TRBV29-1|NA
CSVEQGGSYEQYF
TGCAGCGTCGAACAGGGAGGGTCCTACGAGCAGTACTTC
>TRBJ1-2|TRBD1|TRBV28|many
CASSSPTGSGYGYTF
TGTGCCAGCAGTTCCCCGACAGGGTCCGGCTATGGCTACACCTTC
>TRBJ1-4|TRBD1|TRBV28|many
CASSLLGGGGEKLFF
TGTGCCAGCAGTTTATTAGGGGGCGGTGGCGAAAAACTGTTTTTT
>TRBJ1-2|NA|TRBV19|NA
CASCSRDRNYGYTF
TGTGCCAGTTGCTCGCGGGACCGGAACTATGGCTACACCTTC
>TRBJ2-3|NA|TRBV5-5|NA
CASSLPGTDLFTDTQYF
TGTGCCAGCAGCTTGCCCGGGACTGATCTGTTCACAGATACGCAGTATTTT
>TRBJ2-5|TRBD2|TRBV7-2|many
CASSLQSGSAVETQYF
TGTGCCAGCAGCTTACAGAGCGGGAGCGCGGTAGAGACCCAGTACTTC
>TRBJ2-2|TRBD2|TRBV4-3|many
CASSQGGALAVGELFF
TGCGCCAGCAGCCAAGGCGGTGCGCTAGCGGTCGGGGAGCTGTTTTTT
>TRBJ2-2|TRBD1|TRBV7-6|many
CASSFSLGQGYTGELFF
TGTGCCAGCAGCTTTTCCCTGGGACAGGGTTACACCGGGGAGCTGTTTTTT
>TRBJ2-2|NA|TRBV7-2|many
CASSLERVATGELFF
TGTGCCAGCAGCTTAGAAAGGGTTGCCACCGGGGAGCTGTTTTTT
>TRBJ1-5|NA|TRBV7-9|many
CASSLLGTRTHQPQHF
TGTGCCAGCAGCTTATTAGGAACAAGAACTCATCAGCCCCAGCATTTT